This T cell receptor (beta chain) stems from a study of T-cell reconstitution after alpha-beta-depleted transplantation in children. Findings of the study overall: Several patients had high TCRbeta diversity at day 60; it came from surviving recipient T cells and thymic progenitors. The origin of alpha-beta T cells about two months after transplant was reportedly several hundred expanded graft clones.

Notes on this clonotype: Its matching antigen is unknown.

Unique molecular identifiers were incorporated into the prepared TCRbeta library. TCRdb fed the PCR reads into MiXCR, producing one record per CDR3 protein. The data contain roughly 490,000 distinct CDR3 sequences, around 10% of them singletons. Germline CDR1 is DFQATT and CDR2 is SNEGSKA (reference sequence). V gave up 6 bases and J gave up 2 bases; unmatched junction bases: 6. This CDR3 comprises 14 residues. This sequence joins TRBV20-1 and TRBJ2-1; TRBD1 matches 8 bases. This receptor was obtained from a female patient aged 2-10 years who had a stem cell transplant for aplastic anemia, so the T cells may come from the graft donor. Here the sequenced sample was PBMCs, mostly from graft donor cells, taken 180 days after TCRalphabeta/CD19-depleted stem cell transplant. CDR3 DNA: TGCAGTGCCATGGACAGGGTCACCTACAATGAGCAGTTCTTC. Translating it yields CSAMDRVTYNEQFF.